This T cell receptor beta chain is from a study of blood T cell repertoires in COVID-19. V was clipped by 4 bases and J by 3 bases, with 20 bases between them. The length of the CDR3 is 17 residues. The germline gives CDR1 SGHRS, CDR2 YFSETQ. Generated by immunoSEQ multiplex PCR, the TCRdb table keeps only in-frame clones and is missing some. The sample has under 200,000 clones; 75% to 90% are singletons. The sequence was obtained from a woman in her sixties with acute or convalescent COVID-19. Specimen: peripheral blood. The gene calls are TRBV5-1 and TRBJ2-1; D possibly corresponds to TRBD2 (6 bases). The CDR3 loop reads CASSTGERARNYNEQFF. The CDR3 nucleotides read TGCGCCAGCAGCACTGGCGAGCGGGCAAGAAACTACAATGAGCAGTTCTTC.